The TCR beta chain under discussion was sequenced for a study of blood T cell repertoires in COVID-19. In the original analysis: Reference gene primer amplification gave nucleated cell count estimates. Produced via immunoSEQ multiplex PCR; TCRdb's table is partial and in-frame only. The DNA was the basis for D and trimming; V, J and clone size are from that table. The sample consists of hundreds of thousands of clones, around 84% of them appearing once. CDR3 size: 13 residues. CDR1 and CDR2 (germline): SGHAT, FQDESV (reference sequence). Trimming shortened V by 8 bases and J by 7 bases, and 17 bases separated the two germline ends.

The sequenced sample was peripheral blood. The receptor was derived from a man between 70 and 80 years old with acute or convalescent COVID-19. This rearrangement joins TRBV11-1 to TRBJ2-5; possible D gene TRBD2, 6 bases. In DNA form, the CDR3 reads TGTGCCAGCGGGACTTCCCTAAAGGGGACCCAGTACTTC. Its translation is CASGTSLKGTQYF.